A single sample is the source of the 9 T cell receptor beta chains below, sequenced in a study of shared clonotypes between healthy human individuals (dated by TCRdb to 2019 to 2021). Receptor libraries were prepared by the immunoSEQ multiplex PCR assay. TCRdb's version of the immuneACCESS table is confined to in-frame rearrangements and falls short of the full clone set. An unresolved V gene accounts for under half of the shortfall where checked; the remainder is of unknown origin. The sample includes around 690,000 clones, with around 91% observed a single time. About 34% of the sample is held by the ten biggest clonotypes. The specimen sequenced was memory CD8+ T cells from PBMCs. The cell subset or site label, as the study defines it: CD45RO+ cells pooled with CCR7-negative TemRA cells. The receptors shown here come from a man younger than 30 in good health. Some clones in this sample may be carry-over from other donors' samples.

The CDR3 nucleotides read TGTGCCAGCAGTTCCTACCGGGATCGAAAAGCGGACACCGGGGAGCTGTTTTTT. Translation: CASSSYRDRKADTGELFF. This rearrangement joins TRBV27 to TRBJ2-2; D possibly corresponds to TRBD2 (5 bases). V dropped 4 bases and J dropped 3 bases, with 21 bases sitting between them. Germline assignment: CDR1 MNHEY and CDR2 SMNVEV (reference sequence). The CDR3 has 18 amino acids.

This chain uses TRBV28 with TRBJ2-7; no definite D call. Deletions cut 5 bases from V and 5 bases from J, with 13 bases between. The CDR3 extends over 13 amino acids. Germline V lookup: CDR1 MDHEN, CDR2 SYDVKM. CDR3 protein: CASSPQSLDEQYF. As DNA, the CDR3 is TGTGCCAGCAGTCCACAGAGTTTGGACGAGCAGTACTTC.

The chain recombines TRBV19 with TRBJ1-5; no reliable D call. Germline loops: CDR1 LNHDA, CDR2 SQIVND (reference sequence). The CDR3 has 15 amino acids. The germline V and J ends were trimmed by 4 bases and 0 bases, with 10 bases remaining between them. DNA of the CDR3: TGTGCCAGTAGTACGAGATTGTATAGCAATCAGCCCCAGCATTTT. This gives the protein CASSTRLYSNQPQHF.

The chain has TRBV11-2 and TRBJ2-3; 9 bases are a match to TRBD1. The CDR3 is made up of 17 amino acids. Germline assignment: CDR1 SGHAT and CDR2 FQNNGV. J lost 5 bases, V lost 5 bases, and 14 bases had no gene match. The CDR3 DNA reads TGTGCCAGCAGCAGTGACGGACAGGGGATACGACGAGATACGCAGTATTTT. This codes for CASSSDGQGIRRDTQYF.

The rearrangement links TRBV11-3 to TRBJ2-7; a weak D match, TRBD2 (5 bases). Germline CDR1 reads SGHNT; CDR2 reads YENEEA. V lost 3 bases, J lost 3 bases, and 9 bases lay in between. This CDR3 spans 13 amino acids. The chain's CDR3 is CASSLGRGYEQYF. CDR3 DNA: TGTGCCAGCAGCTTGGGGAGAGGCTACGAGCAGTACTTC.

Comment on this clone: It may be a read error: a sequence one base away is much more abundant. The chain uses TRBV28 and TRBJ2-1; D might be TRBD2 (6 bases). In germline, CDR1 is MDHEN, CDR2 SYDVKM. The CDR3 is 18 amino acids. With 5 bases removed from V and 4 bases from J, the gap between germline ends came to 24 bases. The DNA of the CDR3 is TGTGCCAGCAGTGGCCAGAGGGCTAGCGAGAGGAGTTACAATGAGCAGTTCTTC. Amino acid sequence: CASSGQRASERSYNEQFF.

This clone appeared once. The J gene is TRBJ1-2, the V gene TRBV30, with 7 bases aligning to TRBD1. From germline, CDR1 is GTSNPN and CDR2 SVGIG (reference sequence). After removal of 3 bases from V and 3 bases from J, the junction contained 10 bases not matched to a gene. CDR3 length: 15 residues. The CDR3 DNA follows: TGTGCCTGGAGAGGCTACAGGGGTACAGACTATGGCTACACCTTC. Amino acid sequence: CAWRGYRGTDYGYTF.

This clone was recorded only once. In DNA, the CDR3 is TGTGCCAGCAGCCCAAGGGGAAATTCACCCCTCCACTTT. Translation: CASSPRGNSPLHF. V is TRBV7-9 and J is TRBJ1-6, with a weak D call TRBD1 (5 bases). The germline V gene has CDR1 SEHNR and CDR2 FQNEAQ (reference sequence). The CDR3 runs to 13 residues. Trimming removed 5 bases at V and 7 bases at J, with 9 bases between.

About this clone itself: This CDR3 is also generated by other DNA sequences in the sample. V usage is TRBV27 and J usage is TRBJ2-7; D remains unclear. Germline CDR1 is MNHEY and CDR2 is SMNVEV (reference sequence). This CDR3 has 11 residues. The germline V and J ends were trimmed by 2 bases and 5 bases, with 4 bases remaining between them. The CDR3 nucleotides read TGTGCCAGCAGTTTAGGCGACGAGCAGTACTTC. This translates into CASSLGDEQYF.